The rows below give T cell receptor beta chains drawn from one sample of a study of T-cell memory formation after mild COVID-19. TCRdb used MiXCR to reprocess the 5' RACE reads, holding one entry per CDR3 protein. Of some 290,000 distinct CDR3 sequences detected, 15% to 20% appear once; the ten largest clones hold roughly 22%. Source material: PBMCs or a T cell subset sorted from them (not recorded which). The source of these receptors is a man aged 18 to 29 who had mild COVID-19 (a few samples of this study predate the infection). Cell type and time point are not known. CDR3s include the opening cysteine and the closing phenylalanine or tryptophan. A D gene is named only where the DNA matches it firmly. Not all rows give a size; the values are once, few, many and, for expanded clones, a class.

d_call: .
j_call: TRBJ1-2
clone_size: .
cdr3_length: 14
v_call: TRBV9
cdr3_nt: TGTGCCAGCAGCGTCAACGCACAGGGCTATGGCTACACCTTC
cdr3_aa: CASSVNAQGYGYTF

d_call: .
j_call: TRBJ1-3
clone_size: .
cdr3_length: 17
v_call: TRBV4-1
cdr3_nt: TGCGCCAGCAGCCGTGGGGTGGCGCGAAACTCTGGAAACACCATATATTTT
cdr3_aa: CASSRGVARNSGNTIYF

d_call: TRBD2
j_call: TRBJ2-3
clone_size: few
cdr3_length: 14
v_call: TRBV2
cdr3_nt: TGTGCCAGCACCTGGGAGGGTTGGACAGATACGCAGTATTTT
cdr3_aa: CASTWEGWTDTQYF

d_call: .
j_call: TRBJ2-3
clone_size: .
cdr3_length: 15
v_call: TRBV6-2/TRBV6-3
cdr3_nt: TGTGCCAGCAACCGCCTAGCCGCTAGCACAGATACGCAGTATTTT
cdr3_aa: CASNRLAASTDTQYF

d_call: .
j_call: TRBJ2-3
clone_size: few
cdr3_length: 15
v_call: TRBV6-6
cdr3_nt: TGTGCCAGCAGTTACTCCCAGGGGGGGGGTCATACGCAGTATTTT
cdr3_aa: CASSYSQGGGHTQYF

d_call: .
j_call: TRBJ2-7
clone_size: .
cdr3_length: 17
v_call: TRBV4-1
cdr3_nt: TGCGCCAGCAGCCAAGATTCCGGACAGTCCTGGCCCTACGAGCAGTACTTC
cdr3_aa: CASSQDSGQSWPYEQYF

d_call: .
j_call: TRBJ1-5
clone_size: few
cdr3_length: 13
v_call: TRBV4-3
cdr3_nt: TGCGCCAGCAGCCATGAACCGAATCAGCCCCAGCATTTT
cdr3_aa: CASSHEPNQPQHF

d_call: TRBD1
j_call: TRBJ1-2
clone_size: .
cdr3_length: 12
v_call: TRBV5-1
cdr3_nt: TGCGCCAGCAGCCAAGACAGGGTTGGCTACACCTTC
cdr3_aa: CASSQDRVGYTF

d_call: .
j_call: TRBJ2-7
clone_size: .
cdr3_length: 13
v_call: TRBV7-3
cdr3_nt: TGTGCCAGCAGCTTAGACTCCTACGACGAGCAGTACTTC
cdr3_aa: CASSLDSYDEQYF

d_call: .
j_call: TRBJ2-5
clone_size: .
cdr3_length: 13
v_call: TRBV10-3
cdr3_nt: TGTGCCATCAGTGAGGATACACAAGAGACCCAGTACTTC
cdr3_aa: CAISEDTQETQYF

d_call: .
j_call: TRBJ2-3
clone_size: .
cdr3_length: 15
v_call: TRBV28
cdr3_nt: TGTGCCAGCAGTTTCGGGGGGCAAAGGGGAGATACGCAGTATTTT
cdr3_aa: CASSFGGQRGDTQYF

d_call: .
j_call: TRBJ2-3
clone_size: .
cdr3_length: 13
v_call: TRBV10-2
cdr3_nt: TGCGCCAGTAGGACTGCCGGCACAGATACGCAGTATTTT
cdr3_aa: CASRTAGTDTQYF

d_call: .
j_call: TRBJ1-2
clone_size: .
cdr3_length: 13
v_call: TRBV25-1
cdr3_nt: TGTGCCACCTCCCCCGGACAGCTCTATGGCTACACCTTC
cdr3_aa: CATSPGQLYGYTF

d_call: .
j_call: TRBJ2-7
clone_size: many
cdr3_length: 14
v_call: TRBV19
cdr3_nt: TGTGCCAGTAGTATTGCCGGCGGTTCCTACGAGCAGTACTTC
cdr3_aa: CASSIAGGSYEQYF

d_call: .
j_call: TRBJ2-3
clone_size: .
cdr3_length: 15
v_call: TRBV5-1
cdr3_nt: TGCGCCAGCGGGTCCTTCGGGGTGGACACAGATACGCAGTATTTT
cdr3_aa: CASGSFGVDTDTQYF

d_call: TRBD1
j_call: TRBJ1-1
clone_size: few
cdr3_length: 16
v_call: TRBV7-2
cdr3_nt: TGTGCCAGCAGCTTTGTTGCAGGGGGCCCGAACACTGAAGCTTTCTTT
cdr3_aa: CASSFVAGGPNTEAFF

d_call: .
j_call: TRBJ2-2
clone_size: few
cdr3_length: 14
v_call: TRBV6-6
cdr3_nt: TGTGCCAGCCAGAGGGACTCCCCGGGGGGGGAGCTGTTTTTT
cdr3_aa: CASQRDSPGGELFF

d_call: .
j_call: TRBJ2-1
clone_size: .
cdr3_length: 14
v_call: TRBV4-3
cdr3_nt: TGCGCCAGCAGCCAAGTGTTGTCGGGTAATGAGCAGTTCTTC
cdr3_aa: CASSQVLSGNEQFF

d_call: TRBD2
j_call: TRBJ2-3
clone_size: few
cdr3_length: 15
v_call: TRBV18
cdr3_nt: TGTGCCAGCTCACCAACGGGGGGGAGCACAGATACGCAGTATTTT
cdr3_aa: CASSPTGGSTDTQYF

d_call: .
j_call: TRBJ1-1
clone_size: many
cdr3_length: 13
v_call: TRBV2
cdr3_nt: TGTGCCAGCAGTGTACAGGGGAACACTGAAGCTTTCTTT
cdr3_aa: CASSVQGNTEAFF

d_call: .
j_call: TRBJ2-5
clone_size: few
cdr3_length: 13
v_call: TRBV7-2
cdr3_nt: TGTGCCAGCAGCGCTACCCCCGGGGAGACCCAGTACTTC
cdr3_aa: CASSATPGETQYF

d_call: TRBD2
j_call: TRBJ2-1
clone_size: .
cdr3_length: 18
v_call: TRBV11-2
cdr3_nt: TGTGCCAGCAGCTTAGTCCCCTTTCGGGAGCGGGGACTCAATGAGCAGTTCTTC
cdr3_aa: CASSLVPFRERGLNEQFF

d_call: .
j_call: TRBJ2-2
clone_size: few
cdr3_length: 17
v_call: TRBV7-9
cdr3_nt: TGTGCCAGCAGCTCGACCCGGGACGGATCGAACACCGGGGAGCTGTTTTTT
cdr3_aa: CASSSTRDGSNTGELFF

d_call: TRBD1
j_call: TRBJ2-3
clone_size: many
cdr3_length: 14
v_call: TRBV11-2
cdr3_nt: TGTGCCAGCAGCTCTCCCAGGGGGTTACATACGCAGTATTTT
cdr3_aa: CASSSPRGLHTQYF

d_call: .
j_call: TRBJ2-7
clone_size: .
cdr3_length: 14
v_call: TRBV29-1
cdr3_nt: TGCAGCGTTGAAGCGGGGACTCGCTCCTACGAGCAGTACTTC
cdr3_aa: CSVEAGTRSYEQYF

d_call: .
j_call: TRBJ2-3
clone_size: many
cdr3_length: 14
v_call: TRBV7-3
cdr3_nt: TGTGCCAGCAGCCCCAGGGGGGGCACAGATACGCAGTATTTT
cdr3_aa: CASSPRGGTDTQYF

d_call: TRBD1
j_call: TRBJ2-7
clone_size: few
cdr3_length: 16
v_call: TRBV10-3
cdr3_nt: TGTGCCATCAGTGAGGGGACAGGGGAAGTATTCTACGAGCAGTACTTC
cdr3_aa: CAISEGTGEVFYEQYF

d_call: .
j_call: TRBJ1-1
clone_size: .
cdr3_length: 15
v_call: TRBV5-4
cdr3_nt: TGTGCCAGCAGCTTGGGGAGGGGTAGGGGCACTGAAGCTTTCTTT
cdr3_aa: CASSLGRGRGTEAFF

d_call: TRBD2
j_call: TRBJ2-3
clone_size: .
cdr3_length: 16
v_call: TRBV4-1
cdr3_nt: TGCGCCAGCAGCCAAGAATCTGGCGGGGGGGTAGATACGCAGTATTTT
cdr3_aa: CASSQESGGGVDTQYF

d_call: TRBD2
j_call: TRBJ2-1
clone_size: .
cdr3_length: 14
v_call: TRBV7-2
cdr3_nt: TGTGCCAGCAGCGAGGGACTAGCGAACAATGAGCAGTTCTTC
cdr3_aa: CASSEGLANNEQFF

d_call: .
j_call: TRBJ2-7
clone_size: .
cdr3_length: 13
v_call: TRBV12-3/TRBV12-4
cdr3_nt: TGTGCCAGCAGTCGGGACGGCTCCTACGAGCAGTACTTC
cdr3_aa: CASSRDGSYEQYF

d_call: TRBD1
j_call: TRBJ2-6
clone_size: many
cdr3_length: 16
v_call: TRBV5-5
cdr3_nt: TGTGCCAGCAGTTTTACAGGGGGGCCTGGGGCCAACGTCCTGACTTTC
cdr3_aa: CASSFTGGPGANVLTF

d_call: TRBD2
j_call: TRBJ2-1
clone_size: .
cdr3_length: 17
v_call: TRBV27
cdr3_nt: TGTGCCAGCAGTTTAAATTCCCTAGCGGGGGTACACAATGAGCAGTTCTTC
cdr3_aa: CASSLNSLAGVHNEQFF

d_call: .
j_call: TRBJ2-7
clone_size: few
cdr3_length: 13
v_call: TRBV29-1
cdr3_nt: TGCAGCGTTGAATCCCCTGGTTCCTACGAGCAGTACTTC
cdr3_aa: CSVESPGSYEQYF

d_call: .
j_call: TRBJ2-6
clone_size: .
cdr3_length: 16
v_call: TRBV6-5
cdr3_nt: TGTGCCAGCAGTAGGGGATTTGCCTCTGGGGCCAACGTCCTGACTTTC
cdr3_aa: CASSRGFASGANVLTF

d_call: .
j_call: TRBJ2-2
clone_size: .
cdr3_length: 13
v_call: TRBV7-9
cdr3_nt: TGTGCCAGCAGTTCAACGGGCACCTGGGAGCTGTTTTTT
cdr3_aa: CASSSTGTWELFF

d_call: .
j_call: TRBJ2-3
clone_size: .
cdr3_length: 14
v_call: TRBV4-1
cdr3_nt: TGCGCCAGCAGCCACCCCTTCAGCACAGATACGCAGTATTTT
cdr3_aa: CASSHPFSTDTQYF

d_call: TRBD2
j_call: TRBJ2-1
clone_size: .
cdr3_length: 14
v_call: TRBV10-2
cdr3_nt: TGCGCCAGCCAGCGGGGGCCCTCTTACAATGAGCAGTTCTTC
cdr3_aa: CASQRGPSYNEQFF

d_call: .
j_call: TRBJ1-5
clone_size: .
cdr3_length: 18
v_call: TRBV6-5
cdr3_nt: TGTGCCAGCAGTAAGTTTCGAGGAGGAGATTATAGCAATCAGCCCCAGCATTTT
cdr3_aa: CASSKFRGGDYSNQPQHF

d_call: TRBD1
j_call: TRBJ1-1
clone_size: .
cdr3_length: 15
v_call: TRBV7-9
cdr3_nt: TGTGCCAGCAGGTCGTCGGGACAGCTGAACACTGAAGCTTTCTTT
cdr3_aa: CASRSSGQLNTEAFF